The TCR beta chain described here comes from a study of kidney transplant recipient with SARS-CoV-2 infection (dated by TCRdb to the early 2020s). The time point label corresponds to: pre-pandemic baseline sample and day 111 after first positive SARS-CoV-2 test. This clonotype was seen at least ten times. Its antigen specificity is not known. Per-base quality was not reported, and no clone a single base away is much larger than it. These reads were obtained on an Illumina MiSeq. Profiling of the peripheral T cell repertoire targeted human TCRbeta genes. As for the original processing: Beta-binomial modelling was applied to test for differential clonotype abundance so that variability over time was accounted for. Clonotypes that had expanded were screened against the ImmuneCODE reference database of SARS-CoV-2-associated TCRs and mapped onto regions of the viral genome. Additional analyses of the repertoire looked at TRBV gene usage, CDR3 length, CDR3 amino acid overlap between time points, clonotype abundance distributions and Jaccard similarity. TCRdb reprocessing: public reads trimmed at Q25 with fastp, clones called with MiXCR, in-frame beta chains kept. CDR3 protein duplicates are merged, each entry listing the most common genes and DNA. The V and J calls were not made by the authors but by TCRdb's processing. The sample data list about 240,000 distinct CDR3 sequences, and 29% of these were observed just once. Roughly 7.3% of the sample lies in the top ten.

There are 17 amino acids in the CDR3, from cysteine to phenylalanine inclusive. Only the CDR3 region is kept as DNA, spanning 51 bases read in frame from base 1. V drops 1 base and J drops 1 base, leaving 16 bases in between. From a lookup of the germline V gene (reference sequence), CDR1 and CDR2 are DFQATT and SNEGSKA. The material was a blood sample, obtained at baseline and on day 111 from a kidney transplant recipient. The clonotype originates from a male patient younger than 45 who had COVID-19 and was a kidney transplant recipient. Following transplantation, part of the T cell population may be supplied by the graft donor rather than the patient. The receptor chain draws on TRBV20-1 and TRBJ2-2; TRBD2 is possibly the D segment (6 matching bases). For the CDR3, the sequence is CSARAEGAGGNTGELFF. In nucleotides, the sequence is TGCAGTGCTAGAGCAGAAGGAGCGGGCGGGAACACCGGGGAGCTGTTTTTT.